This TCR beta chain was sequenced during a study of blood T cells in healthy people across ages. A second roughly 6 to 12 cycle PCR used barcoded and J-beta primers. TCRdb re-analysed the 5' RACE reads in MiXCR, keeping a single row per CDR3 protein. The data show hundreds of thousands of distinct CDR3 sequences, roughly 50% seen once. Between the trimmed V and J ends, which lost 4 bases and 7 bases, there was a span of 11 bases. Germline assignment: CDR1 ENHRY and CDR2 SYGVKD. The CDR3 consists of 13 residues. The chain is built from TRBV10-3 and TRBJ2-1, with TRBD2 as a possible D gene (6 bases). The specimen sequenced was blood. This clonotype originated in a man younger than 40 in good health. In DNA form, the CDR3 reads TGTGCCATCAGTGTAGGGACTCAAAATGAGCAGTTCTTC. Encoded protein: CAISVGTQNEQFF.